The present T cell receptor beta chain was sequenced within a study of identical twins. Findings and caveats of the study: Abundant cord blood beta clonotypes carried fewer insertions; memory repertoires showed none.

This clonotype was seen many times. The antigen remains unidentified. TCRdb ran MiXCR on the 5' RACE reads and lists one entry per CDR3 protein. The repertoire holds roughly 480,000 distinct CDR3 sequences, 20% to 25% seen once, with about 2.9% in the top ten. Germline CDR1 and CDR2: LGHNA and YNFKEQ. The CDR3 runs to 16 residues. The J segment lost 0 bases and the V segment lost 1 base, leaving 1 base of the junction unmatched. The sample was also linked to a second study, of T cells expressing NK-cell markers. That work adds: Just one sequenced donor of eight was HCMV-seronegative, while seven were seropositive.

The clonotype was recovered from a woman between 18 and 29 years old in good health. J is TRBJ2-1 and V is TRBV4-2; 9 bases match TRBD2. Source material: CD4+ T cells sorted from blood. CDR3 amino acids: CASSQVSGSSYNEQFF. In nucleotides, the CDR3 is TGTGCCAGCAGCCAAGTTAGCGGGAGCTCCTACAATGAGCAGTTCTTC.